The 10 T cell receptor beta chains below were found in one sample sequenced in a study of tumor-infiltrating lymphocytes in glioblastoma multiforme. TCRB libraries came from RNA via three nested multiplex PCR rounds. TCRdb reanalysed the multiplex PCR reads using MiXCR and keeps one entry per CDR3 protein. The table has 12,000 or so distinct CDR3 sequences, roughly 70% seen once. The specimen sequenced was brain tumor tissue. The source of these receptors is a male donor with glioblastoma.

The chain links TRBV21-1 to TRBJ1-6; the D call of TRBD1 is as the table states it, not checked on the DNA. TRBV21-1 is termed a pseudogene. CDR3 length equals 16 residues. DNA for the CDR3: TGTGCCAGCAGCATACCCCCAAGCAAACATAATTCACCACTCCACTTT. Translating it yields CASSIPPSKHNSPLHF.

V usage is TRBV19 and J usage is TRBJ1-2; D uncertain. CDR1 LNHDA and CDR2 SQIVND come from the germline V gene (reference sequence). V lost 5 bases to trimming and J lost 4 bases, with 11 bases between them. The CDR3 is made up of 13 amino acids. CDR3 bases: TGTGCCAGTAGTGCTAACCAGCCCTATGGCTACACCTTC. It encodes CASSANQPYGYTF.

On this clonotype itself: A junction end diverges from the germline sequence, so it may reflect a read error. The rearrangement joins TRBV4-1 to TRBJ1-1; D is unclear. This CDR3 spans 17 amino acids. Looked up from germline, CDR1 is MGHRA and CDR2 is YSYEKL. The CDR3 region is CASSQDGGRPANTDAFF. DNA for the CDR3: TGCGCCAGCAGCCAAGATGGCGGCAGGCCGGCGAACACTGATGCTTTCTTT.

Concerning this clonotype: One end of the junction is discordant with germline, which a read error may explain. J is TRBJ2-7 and V is TRBV10-2; the D is unclear. The CDR3 contains 11 residues. Germline V gene data show CDR1 as WSHSY and CDR2 as SAAADI. The CDR3 nucleotides are TGCGCCCGCAGTGACCCATACGAGCAGTACTTC. Translating it yields CARSDPYEQYF.

Regarding this clonotype: The final CDR3 position lacks the conserved phenylalanine or tryptophan, pointing to a likely read error. This chain uses TRBV5-8 with TRBJ2-5; D assignment may be TRBD1 or TRBD2 (5 bases each). Germline CDR1 reads SGHTS; CDR2 reads YDEGEE. The CDR3 has 15 amino acids. Trimming stripped 4 bases from V and 1 base from J, with 14 bases between. CDR3 coding DNA: TGTGCCAGCAGCGGGGGACCTGGACGCCAAGAGACCCAGTACTCC. It encodes CASSGGPGRQETQYS.

In regard to this clonotype: An end of the junction does not agree with germline; a read error may underlie this. V usage is TRBV11-2 and J usage is TRBJ2-1; 11 bases are a match to TRBD2. This CDR3 spans 18 amino acids. CDR1 SGHAT and CDR2 FQNNGV come from the germline V gene. CDR3 loop: CASSGDMGTSGIYNEQLF. CDR3 coding DNA: TGTGCCAGCAGCGGCGACATGGGGACTAGCGGAATCTACAATGAGCAGCTCTTC.

The rearrangement uses TRBV5-1 and TRBJ2-1, with D maybe TRBD2 (5 bases). Germline V gives CDR1 SGHRS, CDR2 YFSETQ. CDR3 length equals 15 residues. The ends were cut back, 0 bases at V and 9 bases at J, with 16 bases in the middle. CDR3 in DNA: TGCGCCAGCAGCTTGGTGGGAGAGGGTCCTAGTGAGCAGTTCTTC. Translated: CASSLVGEGPSEQFF. Complete variable domain (other parts from reference TRBV5-1 and TRBJ2-1): KAGVTQTPRYLIKTRGQQVTLSCSPISGHRSVSWYQQTPGQGLQFLFEYFSETQRNKGNFPGRFSGRQFSNSRSEMNVSTLELGDSALYLCASSLVGEGPSEQFFGPGTRLTVL.

The V and J genes are TRBV20-1 and TRBJ1-1; D is possibly TRBD1 (5 bases). Germline V gene lookup returns CDR1 DFQATT and CDR2 SNEGSKA (reference sequence). CDR3 length: 12 amino acids. Between the trimmed V and J ends, which lost 6 bases and 0 bases, there was a span of 8 bases. DNA of the CDR3: TGCAGTGCCCAGGGTTTGAACACTGAAGCTTTCTTT. Protein product: CSAQGLNTEAFF.

This clonotype was seen repeatedly, ten times or more. This chain links TRBV30 with TRBJ2-4, with 8 bases that match TRBD2. Germline V gene lookup returns CDR1 GTSNPN and CDR2 SVGIG (reference sequence). This CDR3 contains 12 residues. The V and J ends lost 5 bases and 6 bases, in that order; junction bases with no gene match: 3. The CDR3 region is CAWAREGNIQYF. The DNA of the CDR3 is TGTGCCTGGGCCCGGGAGGGAAACATTCAGTACTTC.

Comments on this clonotype: The germline gene is not matched at one end of the junction; a read error may be the cause. V gene TRBV6-1 combines with J gene TRBJ2-7, with 7 bases matching TRBD2. The CDR3 contains 14 residues. Germline V gene data show CDR1 as MNHNS and CDR2 as SASEGT. CDR3 nucleotides: TGTGCCAGCAGGCAGGCTAGCGGTTTCTACGAGCAGTATTTC. Residues: CASRQASGFYEQYF.